A single T cell receptor (beta chain) is shown here with its context. CDR1 and CDR2 (germline): SGHDN, FVKESK. Trimming removed 4 bases at V and 7 bases at J, with 16 bases between. CDR3 length equals 14 residues. This entry is derived from a study of blood T cell repertoires in COVID-19. Study details: Both acute and convalescent COVID-19 samples were obtained from the United States, Italy and Spain. PBMCs, B-cell-depleted T cells, or T cells were the source of the cDNA or gDNA that made up the material.

Authors' processing steps: Researchers report that nucleated cell counts were estimated from reference gene primer amplification. Repertoires were generated with immunoSEQ multiplex PCR, while TCRdb's copy carries only in-frame clones and drops some. V, J and clone size are taken as reported in that table, and D and trimming were inferred from the DNA itself. The sample yields roughly 300,000 clones, 81% seen once. The specimen was peripheral blood. The chain uses TRBV14 and TRBJ1-1; D remains unclear. The receptor's source is a woman aged 55-69 years with active or convalescent COVID-19. In nucleotides, the CDR3 is TGTGCCAGCAGCCCATTCGGAGGGCCGATTGAAGCTTTCTTT. The encoded protein is CASSPFGGPIEAFF. The full variable domain, completed using reference TRBV14 and TRBJ1-1, is EAGVTQFPSHSVIEKGQTVTLRCDPISGHDNLYWYRRVMGKEIKFLLHFVKESKQDESGMPNNRFLAERTGGTYSTLKVQPAELEDSGVYFCASSPFGGPIEAFFGQGTRLTVV.